This entry concerns a single T cell receptor (beta chain). Authors' analysis steps: Estimates of nucleated cell counts were drawn from the amplification of reference gene primers. Assay: immunoSEQ multiplex PCR; the TCRdb copy retains only in-frame clones and omits some. The DNA was the basis for D and trimming; V, J and clone size are from that table. The profile shows 50,000 to 75,000 clones, around 87% of them singletons. The record originates from a study of blood T cell repertoires in COVID-19. Study-level background: Spain, Italy and the United States supplied samples that represented acute and convalescent COVID-19. The cDNA or gDNA used as material had been derived from T cells, B-cell-depleted T cells, or PBMCs.

Germline V lookup: CDR1 SGHRS, CDR2 YFSETQ. The CDR3 is 13 residues long. With 0 bases removed from V and 5 bases from J, the gap between germline ends came to 8 bases. This TCR was sampled from a man aged 55 to 70 with acute or convalescent COVID-19. Input material: peripheral blood. V and J are TRBV5-1 and TRBJ1-1; no clear D. CDR3 amino acids: CASSLAERTEAFF. The CDR3 DNA reads TGCGCCAGCAGCTTGGCCGAGAGGACTGAAGCTTTCTTT. The complete variable domain, with remaining parts taken from reference TRBV5-1 and TRBJ1-1, reads KAGVTQTPRYLIKTRGQQVTLSCSPISGHRSVSWYQQTPGQGLQFLFEYFSETQRNKGNFPGRFSGRQFSNSRSEMNVSTLELGDSALYLCASSLAERTEAFFGQGTRLTVV.